This TCR beta chain was profiled in a study of blood T cell repertoires in COVID-19. Study information: From T cells, B-cell-depleted T cells, or PBMCs came the material, which was cDNA or gDNA.

Some clones are missing from TCRdb's copy, which holds only in-frame ones; the method was immunoSEQ multiplex PCR. The sample records about 250,000 clones, roughly three quarters being singletons. From germline, CDR1 is LNHDA and CDR2 SQIVND (reference sequence). The CDR3 is made up of 17 amino acids. The J segment lost 4 bases and the V segment lost 3 bases, leaving 11 bases of the junction unmatched. Sequencing used peripheral blood. The receptor comes from a woman between 40 and 50 years old with active or convalescent COVID-19. The J gene is TRBJ2-3, the V gene TRBV19, with 9 bases that match TRBD2. This CDR3 is CASSIGLAGLTADTQYF. The CDR3 DNA reads TGTGCCAGTAGTATTGGCCTAGCGGGGCTGACAGCAGATACGCAGTATTTT.